This T cell receptor beta chain is drawn from a study of human T cells and chemical hapten exposure (dated by TCRdb to the early 2020s). With regard to the full study: For sensitization, 2% DPC in acetone was applied to a roughly 2 cm by roughly 2 cm area of upper inner arm skin. Throughout the approximately 22-week study period, patients were also given weekly therapeutic DPC doses on the scalp. Patch testing was performed on the upper back with Finn chambers containing 0.01% DPC, and the patch tests were scored after 6 days according to International Contact Dermatitis Research Group standards. Most of the patients in the cohort were female, and the cohort covered alopecia areata with under or over 50% scalp involvement, alopecia totalis and alopecia universalis. Libraries were combined into a pool for sequencing, and differences in TCR yield between samples came mainly from small differences in library volumes within the pool. In alopecia patients, the study followed how the peripheral blood TCR repertoire changed in vivo over primary and secondary sensitization to diphenylcyclopropenone (DPC), a hapten. Blood samples were taken from patients before sensitization (week 0) and at 2, 6 and about 24 weeks after DPC sensitization. Roughly 30 alopecia patients provided blood for TCR sequencing at one to four time points (pre-sensitization, 2, 6 and 24 weeks). What the study reported, not specific to this receptor: The number of TCRs above 1 in 1000 frequency did not change with DPC sensitization; there was no evidence of global repertoire structure alterations. Repeated subsampling changed both the strength of the expansion versus patch-test correlation and the threshold at which that correlation became significant. Expanded TCRs formed significantly more large CDR3 similarity clusters than pre-sensitization or healthy control sets, consistent with antigen-driven responses. Because every patient had alopecia, a presumed autoimmune disease, the patients' immune response might differ from that of healthy individuals. A positive correlation was found between the number of PT1 expanded TCRs and patch test score, with significance reached at thresholds 8, 16 and 32 but not 4.

Trimming costs V 0 bases and J 5 bases, and their ends lie 11 bases apart. The CDR3, cysteine through phenylalanine, is 16 amino acids long. Only the CDR3 part of the read is kept: 48 bases, read in frame from the first base. CDR1 and CDR2 were assigned from the germline V gene as MNHEY and SVGEGT. The time point label on this specimen signifies: patch test 1, 2 weeks after DPC sensitization. Per the publication, the treatment or condition label means: therapeutic diphenylcyclopropenone sensitization with weekly scalp DPC. At each patch-test visit, blood was drawn before the patch test was applied. To be eligible, patients had to be aged 18 to 70, diagnosed with alopecia and judged suitable for DPC therapy, while pregnant patients were excluded. Unfractionated whole blood was collected in Tempus Blood RNA tubes, and total RNA was extracted from that blood. Library prep was done by RACE. The listed sequencing device is NextSeq 500. Library preparation attached unique molecular identifiers to individual cDNA molecules for quantitative, reproducible TCR counting. Both TCR alpha and TCR beta chains were sequenced from each blood RNA sample. The study's processing was this. The median number of TCRs per sample was some 100,000, ranging from 23,224 to 690,600. V, J and CDR3 annotation of the TCR reads was performed with the Decombinator software suite. Every sample was subsampled to the same number of TCRs (28,000) for the PS versus PT1 abundance plots. Expanded TCRs were defined as absent before sensitization and observed at least eight times at the 2-week time point. The raw public data were reprocessed by TCRdb itself: fastp quality trimming at Q25, MiXCR clonotype calling, in-frame beta chains only. Rows with a matching CDR3 protein are joined into one entry that keeps the most common DNA and genes. These V and J calls originate from TCRdb's pipeline instead of the authors' own analysis. This sample gives under 450,000 distinct CDR3 sequences in total; 4% to 5.5% of them show up just once. 2% to 2.5% of the sample is held by the ten biggest clonotypes.

This clonotype was found many times. Its antigen remains unidentified. The input lacks base qualities; no much larger clone sits a single base away. Sequenced here: whole blood, sampled in connection with sensitization to the hapten diphenylcyclopropenone (DPC). The receptor was derived from a woman between 50 and 59 years old with alopecia areata. Some clones in this sample may be carry-over from other donors' samples. This sequence uses TRBV6-2 or TRBV6-3 and TRBJ1-6, with the D gene uncertain. Here is the DNA: TGTGCCAGCAGTTACTCGCTGAATCGGAATAATTCACCCCTCCACTTT. Its translation is CASSYSLNRNNSPLHF.